This entry is about one TCR beta chain. Its antigen is unidentified. The data originate from a study of response to subunit inactivated influenza vaccine. Study-level points and caveats: Researchers suggested that each seasonal influenza vaccination recruits few new T cells.

V was cut by 7 bases and J by 9 bases, with 22 bases left in between. This CDR3 region has 15 residues. Germline CDR1 and CDR2: MNHEY and SVGEGT. From the RT-PCR reads, TCRdb called clonotypes with MiXCR, one entry per CDR3 protein. Of about 240,000 distinct CDR3 sequences listed, 12% were seen once; the top ten hold less than 8.5%. The TCR was taken from a man aged 45-65 years who received an inactivated influenza vaccine. The V call is TRBV6-2 or TRBV6-3, the J call TRBJ2-1; TRBD2 might be the D (6 bases). The specimen comprised non-naive T cells sorted from PBMCs, sampled less than 15 days before vaccination. CDR3 bases: TGTGCCAGCACTCATATAACTAGCTCGGGCACTGAGCAGTTCTTC. Its translation: CASTHITSSGTEQFF.